This T cell receptor (beta chain) came from a study of ipilimumab plus nivolumab after autologous stem cell transplantation. Study-level information: Patients received a median of roughly 5 ipilimumab and roughly eight nivolumab doses. Both relapsed and primary refractory DLBCL were included.

The CDR3 extends over 15 amino acids. Per germline, CDR1 SGHTA and CDR2 FQGTGA. V shed 5 bases, J shed 4 bases, and the junction held 3 bases outside the gene matches. This clone was seen a few times. This same CDR3 is encoded by further DNA sequences in the sample. Method: immunoSEQ multiplex PCR; TCRdb's copy keeps in-frame clones and lacks some. The profile shows about 84,000 clones, about 83% of them singletons. This rearrangement joins TRBV7-3 to TRBJ2-3, with 13 bases fitting TRBD2. The sample consisted of PBMCs, taken in a trial of ipilimumab plus nivolumab as post-transplant consolidation. This clonotype originated in a male donor with diffuse large B-cell lymphoma. DNA for the CDR3: TGTGCCAGCAGCCGACTAGCGGGGGGAGCAGATACGCAGTATTTT. It is translated as CASSRLAGGADTQYF.